What follows are 23 T cell receptor beta chains derived from one specimen sequenced in a study of molecular identifiers for immune sequencing clone quantification (dated by TCRdb to 2016 to 2018). The method was PCR. Instrument used: Illumina HiSeq 4000. The public sequencing data were trimmed at Q25 with fastp and processed into clonotypes with MiXCR by TCRdb, which kept only in-frame beta chains. Here each entry gathers all rows of one CDR3 protein and keeps the most common genes and DNA. The sample records hundreds of thousands of distinct CDR3 sequences, about a fifth of which are singletons. Of the sample, more than 0.8% falls within the top ten clones. The specimen sequenced was naive CD8+ T cells from blood, with Jurkat cell RNA spiked in. What the cell subset or site label conveys for this sample: FACS-sorted CD8+CD4-CCR7+CD45RA+ naive T cells. The source is a human donor in good health. Some libraries in this study had Jurkat cell RNA spiked in.

This clonotype was detected many times. The rearrangement uses TRBV20-1 and TRBJ2-7, with D tentatively TRBD1 or TRBD2 (5 bases each). Germline V lookup: CDR1 DFQATT, CDR2 SNEGSKA (reference sequence). The CDR3 is made up of 13 amino acids. The V and J ends lost 5 bases and 0 bases respectively, with 11 bases between them. The chain's CDR3 is CSARDGDSYEQYF. The DNA of the CDR3 is TGCAGTGCTCGGGACGGTGACTCCTACGAGCAGTACTTC.

This clonotype was seen more than once but under ten times. The chain couples TRBV4-3 to TRBJ2-3; a weak D match, TRBD1 (6 bases). Per germline, CDR1 LGHNA and CDR2 YSLEER. There are 16 residues in the CDR3. V lost 0 bases, J lost 2 bases, and 12 bases lay in between. CDR3 amino acids: CASSQDGQKYTDTQYF. The DNA for the CDR3 is TGCGCCAGCAGCCAAGATGGACAGAAATACACAGATACGCAGTATTTT.

This sequence joins TRBV11-2 and TRBJ2-1; 12 nucleotides line up with TRBD2. V shed 5 bases, J shed 8 bases, and the junction held 7 bases outside the gene matches. In germline, CDR1 is SGHAT, CDR2 FQNNGV. The CDR3 loop spans 15 amino acids. CDR3 region: CASSPGTSGYYEQFF. CDR3 DNA: TGTGCCAGCAGCCCAGGGACTAGCGGGTACTATGAGCAGTTCTTC. Supplemented by reference TRBV11-2 and TRBJ2-1, the full variable domain reads EAGVAQSPRYKIIEKRQSVAFWCNPISGHATLYWYQQILGQGPKLLIQFQNNGVVDDSQLPKDRFSAERLKGVDSTLKIQPAKLEDSAVYLCASSPGTSGYYEQFFGPGTRLTVL.

The chain joins TRBV12-3 or TRBV12-4 to TRBJ2-1; TRBD1 aligns across 10 bases. The CDR3 is 15 amino acids. The junction had 3 bases not matched to a gene; V was cut back by 5 bases and J by 2 bases. The CDR3 nucleotides read TGTGCCAGCAGTCCAGACAGGGGGCCCTACAATGAGCAGTTCTTC. Translating it yields CASSPDRGPYNEQFF.

This clonotype was found many times. The chain has TRBV29-1 and TRBJ2-3, with D unclear. Germline V gene lookup returns CDR1 SQVTM and CDR2 ANQGSEA. V was clipped by 3 bases and J by 5 bases, with 3 bases between them. CDR3 length equals 10 residues. The CDR3 protein is CSVDEDTQYF. The CDR3 bases are TGCAGCGTTGACGAAGATACGCAGTATTTT.

About this clonotype: Possible read error: a much larger clone is one base away. The chain couples TRBV9 to TRBJ1-5; 8 bases fit TRBD1. The CDR3 covers 15 residues. CDR1 and CDR2 (germline): SGDLS, YYNGEE. The CDR3 here is CASSGPGGINQPQRF. CDR3 DNA: TGTGCCAGCAGCGGGCCAGGGGGCATCAATCAGCCCCAGCGTTTT.

This clonotype was detected ten times or more. This chain links TRBV29-1 with TRBJ1-1; D gene unclear. Trimming removed 4 bases from V and 0 bases from J, with 9 bases in between. The germline gives CDR1 SQVTM, CDR2 ANQGSEA. The CDR3 loop spans 13 amino acids. This chain's CDR3 is CSVVDGMNTEAFF. The CDR3 nucleotides are TGCAGCGTTGTGGACGGAATGAACACTGAAGCTTTCTTT.

This chain uses TRBV9 with TRBJ2-7, with D perhaps TRBD1 (5 bases). This CDR3 region has 13 residues. V dropped 2 bases and J dropped 5 bases, with 11 bases sitting between them. Per germline, CDR1 SGDLS and CDR2 YYNGEE. CDR3 loop: CASSVQGFDEQYF. In DNA form, the CDR3 reads TGTGCCAGCAGCGTCCAGGGCTTCGACGAGCAGTACTTC.

This clonotype was seen many times. V and J are TRBV6-5 and TRBJ2-7; D is ambiguous. With 5 bases removed from V and 6 bases from J, the gap between germline ends came to 17 bases. The CDR3 runs 14 residues. CDR1 and CDR2 from the germline V gene are MNHEY and SVGAGI. CDR3 protein: CASSGSRNLGEQYF. The CDR3, as DNA: TGTGCCAGCAGTGGGTCCAGGAACTTGGGCGAGCAGTACTTC.

The chain carries TRBV6-2 or TRBV6-3 and TRBJ2-7; D is possibly TRBD1 (5 bases). V gave up 7 bases and J gave up 2 bases, with 15 bases separating them. CDR3 length: 14 amino acids. The germline V gene encodes CDR1 MNHEY and CDR2 SVGEGT. The CDR3 nucleotides are TGTGCCAGCACCCCCCCGGACAAAGCCTACGAGCAGTACGTC. The encoded protein is CASTPPDKAYEQYV.

Points on this clonotype: Being one base from a much bigger clone, this may be a read error. The CDR3 carries no conserved terminal phenylalanine or tryptophan, so it likely arises from a read error. V gene TRBV24-1 combines with J gene TRBJ2-1; TRBD1 might be the D (6 bases). This CDR3 is 15 amino acids long. CDR1 and CDR2 from the germline V gene are KGHDR and SFDVKD. Trimming took 4 bases from V and 7 from J, leaving 16 bases between them. CDR3 in amino acids: CATSDRRQDWNEQFL. CDR3 in DNA: TGTGCCACCAGTGACCGTAGACAGGATTGGAATGAGCAGTTCCTC.

The chain has TRBV6-2 or TRBV6-3 and TRBJ2-2; D remains unclear. The length of the CDR3 is 14 residues. Trimming removed 1 base from V and 4 bases from J, with 7 bases in between. Germline CDR1 MNHEY, CDR2 SVGEGT. The CDR3 loop reads CASSYWLLTGELFF. CDR3 nucleotide sequence: TGTGCCAGCAGTTACTGGCTGCTCACCGGGGAGCTGTTTTTT.

In its sample, this clonotype was seen many times. The chain has TRBV5-6 and TRBJ1-5, with 8 bases fitting TRBD1. The CDR3 consists of 15 residues. Germline-derived CDR1 and CDR2 are SGHDT and YYEEEE. The V and J ends lost 3 bases and 0 bases, in that order; junction bases with no gene match: 2. The CDR3 protein is CASSSGQASNQPQHF. For the CDR3, the DNA is TGTGCCAGCAGCTCGGGACAGGCTAGCAATCAGCCCCAGCATTTT.

This clonotype was counted once. Since a much larger clone is just one base distant, this may be a read error. The chain recombines TRBV4-3 with TRBJ2-7; D is possibly TRBD1 or TRBD2 (7 bases each). This CDR3 is 16 amino acids long. Germline CDR1 and CDR2: LGHNA and YSLEER. V lost 0 bases, J lost 3 bases, and 15 bases lay in between. Written as DNA, the CDR3 is TGCGCCAGCAGCCAAGATAGGGCAGGGGGGGTCTACGAGCAGTACTTC. Translated, it gives CASSQDRAGGVYEQYF.

This clonotype has more than one count but fewer than ten. The CDR3 DNA reads TGTGCCAGCAGTTTAGCGCTACAGGGGTTTGCCTACACCTTC. Residues: CASSLALQGFAYTF. This chain joins TRBV12-3 or TRBV12-4 and TRBJ1-2; 7 nucleotides align to TRBD1. V shed 0 bases, J shed 10 bases, and the junction held 8 bases outside the gene matches. This CDR3 region has 14 residues.

The table lists this clonotype with many counts. The chain has TRBV12-5 and TRBJ2-5, with TRBD2 matching over 10 bases. Germline V gives CDR1 LGHNT, CDR2 FRNRAP. The CDR3 loop spans 16 amino acids. V shed 3 bases, J shed 5 bases, and the junction held 9 bases outside the gene matches. DNA for the CDR3: TGTGCTAGTGGTTTAGGTCTAGCGGGAGTTGCGGAGACCCAGTACTTC. It codes for CASGLGLAGVAETQYF. Looking up the rest from reference TRBV12-5 and TRBJ2-5 gives the full variable domain: DARVTQTPRHKVTEMGQEVTMRCQPILGHNTVFWYRQTMMQGLELLAYFRNRAPLDDSGMPKDRFSAEMPDATLATLKIQPSEPRDSAVYFCASGLGLAGVAETQYFGPGTRLLVL.

The gene calls are TRBV6-5 and TRBJ2-2, with TRBD2 matching over 7 bases. Germline V gives CDR1 MNHEY, CDR2 SVGAGI. V trimming: 2 bases; J trimming: 7 bases; junction bases outside the gene matches: 10. CDR3 length: 16 residues. This CDR3 is CASSYPTLGEGGELFF. CDR3 coding DNA: TGTGCCAGCAGTTACCCGACCCTCGGGGAGGGCGGGGAGCTGTTTTTT.

In the case of this clonotype: A single base separates this from a much larger clone, so it may be a read error. The chain links TRBV4-3 to TRBJ2-1, with 11 positions matching TRBD2. This CDR3 has 16 residues. Germline loops: CDR1 LGHNA, CDR2 YSLEER. J gave up 10 bases and V 1 base, and 9 bases lay outside the gene matches. The CDR3 bases are TGCGCCAGCAGCCAAGGCGGGCTAGCGGGAGGCGGAGAGCAGTTCTTC. It yields the protein CASSQGGLAGGGEQFF.

The rearrangement links TRBV2 to TRBJ1-4; the D is unclear. The CDR3 consists of 15 residues. Germline assignment: CDR1 SNHLY and CDR2 FYNNEI. V dropped 6 bases and J dropped 0 bases, with 11 bases sitting between them. CDR3 nucleotides: TGTGCCAGCAGGTTTGACGGCGCAACTAATGAAAAACTGTTTTTT. Amino acid sequence: CASRFDGATNEKLFF.

In its sample, this clonotype was seen many times. The V gene is TRBV6-5, the J gene TRBJ2-5; TRBD2 matches at 7 bases. The CDR3 length is 15 residues. From germline, CDR1 is MNHEY and CDR2 SVGAGI. V was clipped by 5 bases and J by 4 bases; unmatched bases: 10. CDR3 DNA sequence: TGTGCCAGCAGTACCCTAGCGGTCGGGCGAGAGACCCAGTACTTC. Protein product: CASSTLAVGRETQYF.

This clonotype turned up a few times. This rearrangement joins TRBV28 to TRBJ2-3, with D perhaps TRBD1 (6 bases). This CDR3 is 13 amino acids long. Looked up from germline, CDR1 is MDHEN and CDR2 is SYDVKM. Trimming left V 8 bases short and J 4 bases short, with 13 bases between. The CDR3, as DNA: TGTGCCAGCGCCAGGGGCGGCGCAGATACGCAGTATTTT. Its translation is CASARGGADTQYF.

This clonotype was picked up a small number of times. The chain couples TRBV20-1 to TRBJ2-7, with 7 positions matching TRBD2. With V trimmed by 0 bases and J by 6 bases, 11 bases remained unmatched. This CDR3 spans 15 amino acids. From germline, CDR1 is DFQATT and CDR2 SNEGSKA (reference sequence). CDR3 DNA sequence: TGCAGTGCTAGAGATTTCGGACTAGGAAATCGCGAGCAGTACTTC. This sequence encodes CSARDFGLGNREQYF.

This clonotype has at least ten counts. The gene calls are TRBV2 and TRBJ2-7; a possible D gene is TRBD1 (7 bases). This CDR3 comprises 15 residues. V shed 7 bases and J shed 3 bases, with 19 bases lying between them. The germline CDR1 and CDR2 sequences are SNHLY and FYNNEI. The CDR3 reads CASTGGDSYYYEQYF. The CDR3 DNA follows: TGTGCCAGCACCGGAGGGGACAGCTACTACTACGAGCAGTACTTC. Full variable domain (remainder filled in from reference TRBV2 and TRBJ2-7): EPEVTQTPSHQVTQMGQEVILRCVPISNHLYFYWYRQILGQKVEFLVSFYNNEISEKSEIFDDQFSVERPDGSNFTLKIRSTKLEDSAMYFCASTGGDSYYYEQYFGPGTRLTVT.